Presented here are 30 T cell receptor beta chains from one specimen sequenced in a study of blood T cell repertoires in COVID-19. Generated by immunoSEQ multiplex PCR, the TCRdb table keeps only in-frame clones and is missing some. The repertoire holds over 200,000 clones, over 75% seen once, with around 5.4% in the top ten. Sequenced input: peripheral blood. Receptors originate from a human donor in a cohort sampled during active COVID-19.

The chain uses TRBV7-2 and TRBJ2-6, with D perhaps matching TRBD1 (5 bases). The germline V and J ends were trimmed by 5 bases and 1 base, with 12 bases remaining between them. This CDR3 region has 16 residues. Germline V gene data show CDR1 as SGHTA and CDR2 as FQGNSA. The CDR3 region is CASSPGGASGANVLTF. CDR3 nucleotide sequence: TGTGCCAGCAGCCCTGGTGGGGCATCTGGGGCCAACGTCCTGACTTTC.

The chain employs TRBV12-3 or TRBV12-4 and TRBJ2-7, with D unclear. Deletions cut 3 bases from V and 2 bases from J, with 8 bases between. This CDR3 is built from 13 residues. The CDR3 DNA sequence: TGTGCCAGCAGTTTCCGGTCGGCCTACGAGCAGTACTTC. Residues: CASSFRSAYEQYF.

The V gene is TRBV7-9, the J gene TRBJ1-5, with a weak D call TRBD1 (5 bases). The germline V gene has CDR1 SEHNR and CDR2 FQNEAQ (reference sequence). The CDR3 is made up of 16 amino acids. Trimming cost V 1 base and J 3 bases, with 13 bases left between them. The CDR3, as DNA: TGTGCCAGCAGCTTAGGCCCGGCGGGGCCCAATCAGCCCCAGCATTTT. Amino acid sequence: CASSLGPAGPNQPQHF. The entire variable domain, with the rest obtained from reference TRBV7-9 and TRBJ1-5, is as follows: DTGVSQNPRHKITKRGQNVTFRCDPISEHNRLYWYRQTLGQGPEFLTYFQNEAQLEKSRLLSDRFSAERPKGSFSTLEIQRTEQGDSAMYLCASSLGPAGPNQPQHFGDGTRLSIL.

V and J are TRBV19 and TRBJ2-3; 10 bases map to TRBD2. The CDR3 is 18 amino acids. Germline lookup yields CDR1 LNHDA and CDR2 SQIVND (reference sequence). V dropped 3 bases and J dropped 2; count of bases not matched to a gene: 11. CDR3: CASSIQSLAGVSTDTQYF. The CDR3 DNA reads TGTGCCAGTAGTATTCAAAGTCTAGCGGGAGTTTCCACAGATACGCAGTATTTT.

The chain has TRBV11-1 and TRBJ2-3; D is unresolved. Germline CDR1 SGHAT, CDR2 FQDESV (reference sequence). Trimming stripped 5 bases from V and 2 bases from J, with 14 bases between. The CDR3 has 15 residues. CDR3 protein: CASSLWRSDTDTQYF. In DNA form, the CDR3 reads TGTGCCAGCAGCCTTTGGCGGAGCGACACAGATACGCAGTATTTT.

Written as DNA, the CDR3 is TGTGCCAGCAAGGGAGGAAACAACAATGAGCAGTTCTTC. This encodes CASKGGNNNEQFF. V usage is TRBV27 and J usage is TRBJ2-1; D may be TRBD2 (6 bases). The CDR3 loop spans 13 amino acids. From germline, CDR1 is MNHEY and CDR2 SMNVEV (reference sequence). V was clipped by 7 bases and J by 5 bases, with 12 bases between them.

V usage is TRBV4-3 and J usage is TRBJ1-3, with D maybe TRBD1 (5 bases). Trimming cost V 4 bases and J 4 bases, with 14 bases left between them. In germline, CDR1 is LGHNA, CDR2 YSLEER. This CDR3 contains 15 residues. The CDR3 nucleotides are TGCGCCAGCAGCCCGGGGCGCGGGGCGGGAAACACCATATATTTT. As protein: CASSPGRGAGNTIYF.

The CDR3 region has the DNA TGTGCCAGCAGTTTATCGAGGGGGACGTATGGCTACACCTTC. Protein product: CASSLSRGTYGYTF. The V gene is TRBV27, the J gene TRBJ1-2; perhaps TRBD1 as D (6 bases). The germline V gene encodes CDR1 MNHEY and CDR2 SMNVEV (reference sequence). V gave up 0 bases and J gave up 5 bases, with 10 bases separating them. The CDR3 totals 14 residues.

This chain connects TRBV7-7 to TRBJ1-1; the D gene is possibly TRBD1 (5 bases). The CDR3 loop spans 14 amino acids. Germline V CDR1 and CDR2: SSHAT, FNYEAQ (reference sequence). Trimming removed 5 bases from V and 1 base from J, with 11 bases in between. CDR3 residues: CASSPGLSNTEAFF. The CDR3 coding sequence is TGTGCCAGCAGCCCGGGACTCTCGAACACTGAAGCTTTCTTT.

The gene calls are TRBV10-3 and TRBJ1-5, with D tentatively TRBD1 (6 bases). CDR3 size: 14 residues. The germline gives CDR1 ENHRY, CDR2 SYGVKD. V was trimmed by 2 bases and J by 1 base, leaving 6 bases between them. The CDR3 protein is CAISEDRSNQPQHF. As DNA, the CDR3 is TGTGCCATCAGTGAGGACAGGAGCAATCAGCCCCAGCATTTT.

The chain recombines TRBV7-2 with TRBJ2-7; the match to TRBD2 covers 14 bases. The CDR3 extends over 15 amino acids. Germline V CDR1 and CDR2: SGHTA, FQGNSA. Unmatched junction bases numbered 7, after V lost 5 bases and J lost 7 bases. In DNA, the CDR3 is TGTGCCAGCAGCGCGACTAGCGGGAGGGCCGGGGAGCAGTACTTC. Translation gives CASSATSGRAGEQYF.

The rearrangement uses TRBV9 and TRBJ2-7, with 11 bases lining up with TRBD2. Germline V lookup: CDR1 SGDLS, CDR2 YYNGEE. V shed 2 bases, J shed 4 bases, and the junction held 8 bases outside the gene matches. This CDR3 is built from 16 residues. CDR3 in DNA: TGTGCCAGCAGCGTCGGACACACTAGCGGGGGTTACGAGCAGTACTTC. This gives the protein CASSVGHTSGGYEQYF.

The sample holds one count of this clone. The V call is TRBV4-1, the J call TRBJ2-1; no reliable D call. The CDR3 is 16 residues long. The germline gives CDR1 MGHRA, CDR2 YSYEKL. The germline V and J ends were trimmed by 4 bases and 0 bases, with 13 bases remaining between them. CDR3 coding DNA: TGCGCCAGCAGCCTGAGACCAGCGCGCTCCTACAATGAGCAGTTCTTC. It is translated as CASSLRPARSYNEQFF.

The CDR3 DNA reads as TGCGCCAGCAGCCCGGGGACAGGGGGAGGAACTGAAGCTTTCTTT. Protein sequence: CASSPGTGGGTEAFF. This chain links TRBV5-1 with TRBJ1-1; TRBD1 matches 11 bases. The CDR3 contains 15 residues. V was pared by 4 bases and J by 5 bases, with 7 bases of the junction left unmatched. In germline, CDR1 is SGHRS, CDR2 YFSETQ.

This chain connects TRBV27 to TRBJ2-7, with D perhaps matching TRBD1 (6 bases). Germline CDR1 is MNHEY and CDR2 is SMNVEV (reference sequence). V was shortened by 2 bases and J by 2 bases, with 13 bases between the two germline ends. The CDR3 consists of 15 residues. The CDR3 nucleotides read TGTGCCAGCAGTTTAGCCGCAGGGGTTCCCTACGAGCAGTACTTC. This encodes CASSLAAGVPYEQYF.

V gene TRBV9 combines with J gene TRBJ2-3; D gene uncertain. Germline CDR1 SGDLS, CDR2 YYNGEE. The CDR3 sequence is 15 residues long. V was shortened by 0 bases and J by 2 bases, with 10 bases between the two germline ends. Here the CDR3 DNA reads TGTGCCAGCAGCGTAGATGTCTCGTACACAGATACGCAGTATTTT. Protein product: CASSVDVSYTDTQYF.

V and J are TRBV2 and TRBJ2-3; 9 bases are a match to TRBD2. Unmatched junction bases numbered 0, after V lost 5 bases and J lost 0 bases. The CDR3 contains 14 residues. Germline CDR1 and CDR2: SNHLY and FYNNEI. This chain's CDR3 is CASSTSGSTDTQYF. CDR3 coding DNA: TGTGCCAGCAGTACTAGCGGGAGCACAGATACGCAGTATTTT.

The chain is built from TRBV6-5 and TRBJ1-1, with a possible D match to TRBD1 (6 bases). Germline-derived CDR1 and CDR2 are MNHEY and SVGAGI. This CDR3 region has 14 residues. The V and J ends lost 0 bases and 7 bases respectively, with 12 bases between them. CDR3 region: CASSYSGARVEAFF. CDR3 in DNA: TGTGCCAGCAGTTACTCGGGGGCCCGGGTTGAAGCTTTCTTT.

The chain has TRBV3-1 (or the pseudogene TRBV3-2) and TRBJ2-1; D is possibly TRBD2 (6 bases). V gave up 3 bases and J gave up 5 bases, with 14 bases separating them. The CDR3 spans 15 residues. Germline V gene sequence: CDR1 LGHDT, CDR2 YNNKEL (reference sequence). The CDR3 nucleotides read TGTGCCAGCAGCCATAGCGGAACCTTACACAATGAGCAGTTCTTC. The encoded protein is CASSHSGTLHNEQFF.

V is TRBV5-1 and J is TRBJ2-2, with D perhaps TRBD2 (7 bases). Deletions cut 1 base from V and 6 bases from J, with 16 bases between. This CDR3 has 16 residues. Germline V gene data show CDR1 as SGHRS and CDR2 as YFSETQ. CDR3 protein: CASSLYFRGAAGELFF. CDR3 coding DNA: TGCGCCAGCAGCTTGTACTTCCGGGGGGCGGCCGGGGAGCTGTTTTTT.

This chain uses TRBV2 with TRBJ2-7, with 7 bases aligning to TRBD1. J gave up 0 bases and V 7 bases, and 15 bases lay outside the gene matches. This CDR3 region has 17 residues. In germline, CDR1 is SNHLY, CDR2 FYNNEI. CDR3 sequence: CASTETRTGPSSYEQYF. The CDR3 DNA is TGTGCCAGCACCGAGACCCGGACAGGCCCAAGCTCCTACGAGCAGTACTTC.

The chain uses TRBV15 and TRBJ1-5, with TRBD1 as a possible D gene (5 bases). Trimming took off 1 base at V and 0 bases at J, with 10 bases between the two ends. The CDR3 totals 16 residues. Germline V lookup: CDR1 LNHNV, CDR2 YYDKDF (reference sequence). The CDR3 DNA follows: TGTGCCACCAGCAGAGGGTGGGGGGATAGCAATCAGCCCCAGCATTTT. Its protein product is CATSRGWGDSNQPQHF. Complete variable domain (other parts from reference TRBV15 and TRBJ1-5): DAMVIQNPRYQVTQFGKPVTLSCSQTLNHNVMYWYQQKSSQAPKLLFHYYDKDFNNEADTPDNFQSRRPNTSFCFLDIRSPGLGDTAMYLCATSRGWGDSNQPQHFGDGTRLSIL.

The chain recombines TRBV10-3 with TRBJ2-1; D ambiguous. V was clipped by 3 bases and J by 6 bases, with 15 bases between them. The germline CDR1 and CDR2 sequences are ENHRY and SYGVKD. This CDR3 contains 15 residues. CDR3 protein: CAISDRLTIGNEQFF. CDR3 in DNA: TGTGCCATCAGTGACCGACTGACCATCGGCAATGAGCAGTTCTTC.

V gene TRBV5-1 combines with J gene TRBJ1-1, with D perhaps matching TRBD1 (5 bases). V lost 0 bases to trimming and J lost 3 bases, with 12 bases between them. The germline gives CDR1 SGHRS, CDR2 YFSETQ. The CDR3 is 15 residues long. The chain's CDR3 is CASSLDGGSDTEAFF. As DNA, the CDR3 is TGCGCCAGCAGCTTGGACGGGGGTTCGGACACTGAAGCTTTCTTT.

This clone was counted between two and nine times. V usage is TRBV11-1 and J usage is TRBJ2-1; D perhaps matches TRBD2 (6 bases). The CDR3 is 14 amino acids. Germline loops: CDR1 SGHAT, CDR2 FQDESV (reference sequence). Trimming shortened V by 2 bases and J by 9 bases, and 14 bases separated the two germline ends. As DNA, the CDR3 is TGTGCCAGCAGCTTAACTAGCCACCCCCTTGAGCAGTTCTTC. This codes for CASSLTSHPLEQFF.

A few counts support this clone. The CDR3 sequence is CASSLGDRATDTQYF. The CDR3 DNA reads TGTGCCAGCAGCTTAGGGGACAGGGCCACAGATACGCAGTATTTT. This chain uses TRBV7-9 with TRBJ2-3, with 9 bases identical to TRBD1. The CDR3 totals 15 residues. The junction had 1 base not matched to a gene; V was cut back by 1 base and J by 2 bases. The germline CDR1 and CDR2 sequences are SEHNR and FQNEAQ (reference sequence). Full variable domain (missing parts from reference TRBV7-9 and TRBJ2-3): DTGVSQNPRHKITKRGQNVTFRCDPISEHNRLYWYRQTLGQGPEFLTYFQNEAQLEKSRLLSDRFSAERPKGSFSTLEIQRTEQGDSAMYLCASSLGDRATDTQYFGPGTRLTVL.

This chain links TRBV24-1 with TRBJ2-2; 7 nucleotides match TRBD1. The CDR3 consists of 14 residues. The germline V gene encodes CDR1 KGHDR and CDR2 SFDVKD. The J segment lost 3 bases and the V segment lost 8 bases, leaving 5 bases of the junction unmatched. The CDR3 DNA follows: TGTGCCACCATGAAGACAGGGTACACCGGGGAGCTGTTTTTT. It encodes CATMKTGYTGELFF.

The V and J genes are TRBV28 and TRBJ1-2, with TRBD1 identical over 7 bases. This CDR3 spans 14 amino acids. From germline, CDR1 is MDHEN and CDR2 SYDVKM. Losses at the gene ends were 6 bases for V and 3 bases for J; bases not matched to a gene: 7. The CDR3: CASRKGGADYGYTF. In nucleotides, the CDR3 is TGTGCCAGCAGGAAAGGGGGCGCGGACTATGGCTACACCTTC.

The rearrangement joins TRBV30 to TRBJ1-5, with D possibly matching TRBD1 (5 bases). The CDR3 is made up of 16 amino acids. Germline values: CDR1 GTSNPN, CDR2 SVGIG (reference sequence). Trimming shortened V by 5 bases and J by 0 bases, and 17 bases separated the two germline ends. The CDR3 region is CAWADGGIPSNQPQHF. In DNA form, the CDR3 reads TGTGCCTGGGCCGATGGGGGGATCCCTAGCAATCAGCCCCAGCATTTT.

V is TRBV18 and J is TRBJ2-2; tentative D call: TRBD2 (5 bases). Trimming removed 3 bases at V and 6 bases at J, with 17 bases between. The germline V gene has CDR1 KGHSH and CDR2 LQKENI. The CDR3 runs 16 residues. The CDR3 nucleotides are TGTGCCAGCTCACCCCTCGGGGAATCGAGTCCCGGGGAGCTGTTTTTT. Its translation is CASSPLGESSPGELFF.